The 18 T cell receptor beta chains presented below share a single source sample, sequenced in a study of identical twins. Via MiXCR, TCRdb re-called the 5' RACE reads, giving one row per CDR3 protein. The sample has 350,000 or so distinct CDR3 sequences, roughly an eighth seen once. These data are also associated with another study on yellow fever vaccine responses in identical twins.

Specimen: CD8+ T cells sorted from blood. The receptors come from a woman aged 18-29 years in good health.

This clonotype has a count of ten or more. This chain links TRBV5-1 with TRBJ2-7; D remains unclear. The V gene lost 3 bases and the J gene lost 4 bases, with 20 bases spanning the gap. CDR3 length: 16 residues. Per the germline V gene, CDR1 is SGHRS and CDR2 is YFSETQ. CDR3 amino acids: CASSYSQGFRSYEQYF. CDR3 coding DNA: TGCGCCAGCAGCTATTCACAAGGGTTCCGCTCGTACGAGCAGTACTTC.

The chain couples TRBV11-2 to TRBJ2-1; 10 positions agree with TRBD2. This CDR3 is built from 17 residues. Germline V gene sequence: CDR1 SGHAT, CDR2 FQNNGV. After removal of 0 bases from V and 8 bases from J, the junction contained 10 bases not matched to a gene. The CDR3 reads CASSLEAGVAGGYEQFF. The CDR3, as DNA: TGTGCCAGCAGCTTAGAGGCGGGGGTAGCGGGGGGATATGAGCAGTTCTTC.

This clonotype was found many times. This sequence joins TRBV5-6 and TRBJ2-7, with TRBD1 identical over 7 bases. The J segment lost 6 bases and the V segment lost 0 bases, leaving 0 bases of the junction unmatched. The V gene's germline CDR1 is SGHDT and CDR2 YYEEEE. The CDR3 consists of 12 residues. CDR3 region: CASSLGTGEQYF. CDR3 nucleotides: TGTGCCAGCAGCTTGGGGACAGGCGAGCAGTACTTC.

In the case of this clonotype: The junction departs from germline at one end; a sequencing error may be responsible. CDR3 nucleotide sequence: TGTGCCAGCAGCTTAGTGGGAGCCCTGAATTTT. It specifies CASSLVGALNF. This chain links TRBV7-9 with TRBJ1-1; D remains ambiguous. The germline CDR1 and CDR2 sequences are SEHNR and FQNEAQ (reference sequence). This CDR3 is 11 amino acids long.

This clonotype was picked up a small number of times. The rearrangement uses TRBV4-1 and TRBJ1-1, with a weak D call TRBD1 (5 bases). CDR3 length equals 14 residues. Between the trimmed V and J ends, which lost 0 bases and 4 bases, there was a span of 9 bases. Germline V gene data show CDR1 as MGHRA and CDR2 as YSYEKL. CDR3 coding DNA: TGCGCCAGCAGCCAAGATGGGGCTTCCACTGAAGCTTTCTTT. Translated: CASSQDGASTEAFF.

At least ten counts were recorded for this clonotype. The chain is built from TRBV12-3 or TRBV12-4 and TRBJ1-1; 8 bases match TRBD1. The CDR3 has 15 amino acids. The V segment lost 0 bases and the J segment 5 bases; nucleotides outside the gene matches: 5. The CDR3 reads CASSLAGQGKTEAFF. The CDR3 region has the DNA TGTGCCAGCAGTTTAGCCGGACAGGGAAAAACTGAAGCTTTCTTT.

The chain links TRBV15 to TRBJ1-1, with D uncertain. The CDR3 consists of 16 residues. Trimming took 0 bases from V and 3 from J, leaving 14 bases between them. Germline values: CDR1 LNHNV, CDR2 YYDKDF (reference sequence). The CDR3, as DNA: TGTGCCACCAGCAGAGATCAGTGGTCTGGGGACACTGAAGCTTTCTTT. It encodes CATSRDQWSGDTEAFF.

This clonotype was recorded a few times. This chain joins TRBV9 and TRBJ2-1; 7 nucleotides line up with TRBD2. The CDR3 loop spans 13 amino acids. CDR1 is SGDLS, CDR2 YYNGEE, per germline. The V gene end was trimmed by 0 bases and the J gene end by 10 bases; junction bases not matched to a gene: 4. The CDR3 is CASSVVDGREQFF. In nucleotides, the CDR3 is TGTGCCAGCAGCGTAGTAGACGGGAGGGAGCAGTTCTTC. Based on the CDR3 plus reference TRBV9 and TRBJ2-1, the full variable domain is DSGVTQTPKHLITATGQRVTLRCSPRSGDLSVYWYQQSLDQGLQFLIQYYNGEERAKGNILERFSAQQFPDLHSELNLSSLELGDSALYFCASSVVDGREQFFGPGTRLTVL.

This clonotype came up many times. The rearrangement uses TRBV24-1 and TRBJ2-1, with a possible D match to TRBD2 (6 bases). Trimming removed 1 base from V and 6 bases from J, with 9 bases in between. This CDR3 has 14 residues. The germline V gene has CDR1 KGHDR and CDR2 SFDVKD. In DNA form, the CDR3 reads TGTGCCACCAGTGATTTCACCGGGGGCAATGAGCAGTTCTTC. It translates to CATSDFTGGNEQFF.

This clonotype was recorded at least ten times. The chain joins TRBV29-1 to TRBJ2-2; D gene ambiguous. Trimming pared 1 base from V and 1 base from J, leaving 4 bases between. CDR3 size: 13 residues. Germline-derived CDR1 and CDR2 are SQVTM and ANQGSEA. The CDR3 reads CSVEVRNTGELFF. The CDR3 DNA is TGCAGCGTTGAAGTCAGGAACACCGGGGAGCTGTTTTTT.

The CDR3 spells CATTGTGGLDEQFF. The CDR3 DNA reads TGTGCCACGACCGGGACAGGGGGCTTGGATGAGCAGTTCTTC. The V gene is TRBV6-1, the J gene TRBJ2-1, with 12 bases that match TRBD1. The CDR3 sequence is 14 residues long. The V segment lost 10 bases and the J segment 8 bases; nucleotides outside the gene matches: 9. The V gene's germline CDR1 is MNHNS and CDR2 SASEGT.

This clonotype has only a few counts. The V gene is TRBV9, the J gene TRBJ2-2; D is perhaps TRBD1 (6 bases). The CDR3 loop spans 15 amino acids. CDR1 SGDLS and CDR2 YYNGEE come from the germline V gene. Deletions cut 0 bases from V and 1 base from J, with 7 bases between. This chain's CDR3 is CASSVVQGNTGELFF. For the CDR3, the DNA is TGTGCCAGCAGCGTAGTACAGGGGAACACCGGGGAGCTGTTTTTT.

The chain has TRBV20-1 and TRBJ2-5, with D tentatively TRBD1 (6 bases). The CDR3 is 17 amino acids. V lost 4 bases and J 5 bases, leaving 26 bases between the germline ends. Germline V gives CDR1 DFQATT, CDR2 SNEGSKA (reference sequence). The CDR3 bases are TGCAGTGCTACCGAAGGGGCGGACAGCCGGGTTGTGGAGACCCAGTACTTC. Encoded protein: CSATEGADSRVVETQYF.

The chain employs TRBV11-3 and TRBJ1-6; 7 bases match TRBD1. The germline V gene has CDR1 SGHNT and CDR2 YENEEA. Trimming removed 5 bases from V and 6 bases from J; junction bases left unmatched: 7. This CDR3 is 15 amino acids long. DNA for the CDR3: TGTGCCAGCAGCCCGGGGACAGACTCTAATTCACCCCTCCACTTT. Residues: CASSPGTDSNSPLHF.

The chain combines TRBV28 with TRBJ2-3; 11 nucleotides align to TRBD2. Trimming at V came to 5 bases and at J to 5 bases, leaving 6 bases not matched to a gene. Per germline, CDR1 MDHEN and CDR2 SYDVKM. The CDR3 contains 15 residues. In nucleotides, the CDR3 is TGTGCCAGCAGTGCTCCGGGACTAGCGGAAGATACGCAGTATTTT. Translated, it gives CASSAPGLAEDTQYF. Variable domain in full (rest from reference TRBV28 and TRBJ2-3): DVKVTQSSRYLVKRTGEKVFLECVQDMDHENMFWYRQDPGLGLRLIYFSYDVKMKEKGDIPEGYSVSREKKERFSLILESASTNQTSMYLCASSAPGLAEDTQYFGPGTRLTVL.

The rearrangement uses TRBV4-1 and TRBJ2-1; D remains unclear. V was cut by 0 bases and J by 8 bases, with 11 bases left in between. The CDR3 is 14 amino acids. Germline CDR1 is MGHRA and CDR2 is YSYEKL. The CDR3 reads CASSQDSLVDEQFF. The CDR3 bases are TGCGCCAGCAGCCAAGATTCCCTGGTCGATGAGCAGTTCTTC.

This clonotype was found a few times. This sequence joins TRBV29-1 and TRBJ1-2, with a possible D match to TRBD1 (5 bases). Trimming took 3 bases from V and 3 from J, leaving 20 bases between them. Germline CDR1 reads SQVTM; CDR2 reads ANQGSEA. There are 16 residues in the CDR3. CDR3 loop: CSVDTTPDRDYYGYTF. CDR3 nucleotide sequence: TGCAGCGTTGACACCACACCGGACCGGGACTACTATGGCTACACCTTC.

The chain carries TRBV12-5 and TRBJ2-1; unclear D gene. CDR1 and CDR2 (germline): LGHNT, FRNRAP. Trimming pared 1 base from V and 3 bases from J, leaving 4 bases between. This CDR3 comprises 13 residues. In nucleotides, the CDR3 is TGTGCTAGTGGTTTGGGGCACTACAATGAGCAGTTCTTC. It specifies CASGLGHYNEQFF.